These T cell receptor beta chains were read from a single sample in a study of OX40 agonist ivuxolimab in advanced cancers. This table comes from immunoSEQ multiplex PCR, and its TCRdb copy is limited to in-frame clones, with some not included. The repertoire has 75,000 to 100,000 clones, 91% of them found once; the top ten carry roughly 0.31%. The sample in question was CD4+ or CD8+ T cells sorted from blood, obtained in a trial of the OX40 agonist ivuxolimab. These receptors came from an adult with an advanced solid tumor such as melanoma, head and neck, liver or kidney cancer. CDR3s include the opening cysteine and the closing phenylalanine or tryptophan.

v_gene	j_gene	CDR3aa
TRBV18	TRBJ1-1	CASSPGPEEAFF
TRBV7-6	TRBJ2-5	CASSPQPGGYSQTQYF
TRBV6-5	TRBJ2-1	CASSYLYEQFF
TRBV20-1	TRBJ2-1	CSARREERQFF
TRBV4-1	TRBJ2-3	CASSRQDADTQYF
TRBV27	TRBJ2-1	CASSLSASGRYNEQFF
TRBV7-3	TRBJ2-1	CASSTSGSANEQFF
TRBV7-3	TRBJ2-7	CASSQATAYEQYF
TRBV7-8	TRBJ2-7	CASSLLSLGSSYEQYF
TRBV28	TRBJ1-2	CASSSQRGPGTNYGYTF